Described below is a single T cell receptor beta chain sequence and its context. Its antigen is not identified. This entry belongs to a study of monozygotic twins with inflammatory bowel disease. Overall study results and limits: With inverse Simpson as the measure, TCRbeta diversity was lower in IBD patients than in healthy co-twins.

The CDR3 is 14 residues long. Per TCR library, approximately 3,500 ng of total RNA was used. UMIs incorporating a 6-nucleotide sample barcode were appended by means of template switching. One entry per CDR3 protein, without DNA, is what TCRdb gives after re-calling the 5' RACE reads. This sample's table has around 380,000 distinct CDR3 sequences. This TCR derives from a human donor with ulcerative colitis or Crohn's disease, or a healthy co-twin of an affected twin (not recorded which). The sample comprised blood. This chain uses TRBV12-3 or TRBV12-4 with TRBJ1-6; TCRdb's D gene call, TRBD1, goes unchecked for lack of DNA. CDR3 protein: CASSLRVRGSPLHF.